This T cell receptor (beta chain) was recovered during a study of blood T cell repertoires in COVID-19. Study-level information: Both acute and convalescent COVID-19 samples were obtained from the United States, Italy and Spain. The analysed material was cDNA or gDNA that came from T cells, B-cell-depleted T cells, or PBMCs.

Under the authors' procedure: Reference gene primer amplification gave estimated nucleated cell counts. Sequenced by immunoSEQ multiplex PCR; TCRdb stores in-frame clones only, minus some. The DNA gave D and trimming, while V, J and clone size come from that table. The repertoire holds over 100,000 clones, with 82% as singletons. The CDR3 length is 14 residues. Looked up from germline, CDR1 is SEHNR and CDR2 is FQNEAQ (reference sequence). V shed 2 bases and J 7 bases; nucleotides not matched to a gene: 7. Sequencing was done on a sample of peripheral blood. This receptor was obtained from a man in his 70s with acute or convalescent COVID-19. The chain employs TRBV7-9 and TRBJ1-2; 7 nucleotides match TRBD1. The CDR3 coding sequence is TGTGCCAGCAGCTTAAAAGAGGGGGCAGCTGGCTACACCTTC. Its translation: CASSLKEGAAGYTF.